This T cell receptor beta chain was recorded in a study of control samples from healthy donors and cancer patients. Sequencing was performed with immunoSEQ multiplex PCR; in TCRdb, only in-frame clones are kept and a portion is missing. The repertoire holds approximately 80,000 clones, about nine tenths seen once, with roughly 14% in the top ten. The CDR3 is made up of 14 amino acids. The V gene's germline CDR1 is LNHNV and CDR2 YYDKDF (reference sequence). The J segment lost 1 base and the V segment lost 3 bases, leaving 0 bases of the junction unmatched. V usage is TRBV15 and J usage is TRBJ2-1; 7 bases are shared with TRBD2. The sequenced sample was blood. This TCR derives from a man aged 30 to 39 in good health. This CDR3 is CATSRGGSYNEQFF. Written as DNA, the CDR3 is TGTGCCACCAGCAGGGGGGGGTCCTACAATGAGCAGTTCTTC.